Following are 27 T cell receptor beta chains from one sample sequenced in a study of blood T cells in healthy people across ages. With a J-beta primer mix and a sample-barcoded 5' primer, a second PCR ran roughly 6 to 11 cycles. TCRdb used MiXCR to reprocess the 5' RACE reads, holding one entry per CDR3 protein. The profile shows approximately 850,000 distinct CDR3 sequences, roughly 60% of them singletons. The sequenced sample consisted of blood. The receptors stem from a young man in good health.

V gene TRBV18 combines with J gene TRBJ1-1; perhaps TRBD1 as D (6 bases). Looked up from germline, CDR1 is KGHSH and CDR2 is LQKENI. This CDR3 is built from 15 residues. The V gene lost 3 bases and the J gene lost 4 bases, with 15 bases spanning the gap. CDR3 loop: CASSPGLLDSTEAFF. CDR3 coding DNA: TGTGCCAGCTCACCGGGCTTATTGGACAGCACTGAAGCTTTCTTT.

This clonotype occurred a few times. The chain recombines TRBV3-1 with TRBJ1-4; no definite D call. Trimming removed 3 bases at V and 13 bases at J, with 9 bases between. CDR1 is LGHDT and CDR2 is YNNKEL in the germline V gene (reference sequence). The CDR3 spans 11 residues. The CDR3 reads CASSHRGLLFF. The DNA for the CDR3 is TGTGCCAGCAGCCACCGCGGACTACTGTTTTTT.

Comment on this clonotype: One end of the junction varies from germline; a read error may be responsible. This CDR3 is CASSLGGGPQGTQYF. The CDR3 DNA is TGTGCCAGCAGCTTGGGCGGGGGCCCCCAAGGGACCCAGTACTTC. The chain employs TRBV7-8 and TRBJ2-5, with D maybe TRBD2 (7 bases). This CDR3 contains 15 residues. Germline V gene sequence: CDR1 SGHVS, CDR2 FQNEAQ.

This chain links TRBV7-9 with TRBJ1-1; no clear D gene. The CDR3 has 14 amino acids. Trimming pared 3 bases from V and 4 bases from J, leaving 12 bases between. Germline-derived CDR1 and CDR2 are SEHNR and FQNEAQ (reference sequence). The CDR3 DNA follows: TGTGCCAGCAGCTTTTCCGAGGGCCGCACTGAAGCTTTCTTT. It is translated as CASSFSEGRTEAFF.

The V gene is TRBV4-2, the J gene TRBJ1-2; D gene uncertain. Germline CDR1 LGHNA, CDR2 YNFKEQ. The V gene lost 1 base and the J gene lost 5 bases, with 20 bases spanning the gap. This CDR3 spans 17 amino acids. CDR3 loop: CASSQASPISTDYGYTF. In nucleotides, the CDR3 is TGTGCCAGCAGCCAAGCCTCGCCCATCAGTACTGATTATGGCTACACCTTC.

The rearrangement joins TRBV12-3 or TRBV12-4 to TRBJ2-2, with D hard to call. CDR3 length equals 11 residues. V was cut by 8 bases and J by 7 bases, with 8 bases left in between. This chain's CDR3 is CASYNVGELFF. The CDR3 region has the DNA TGTGCCAGCTATAACGTCGGGGAGCTGTTTTTT.

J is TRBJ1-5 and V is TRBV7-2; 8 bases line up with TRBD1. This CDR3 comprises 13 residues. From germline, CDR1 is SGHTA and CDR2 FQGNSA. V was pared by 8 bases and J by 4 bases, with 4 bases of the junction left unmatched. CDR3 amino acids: CASGDRLNQPQHF. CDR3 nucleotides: TGTGCCAGCGGGGACAGGCTGAATCAGCCCCAGCATTTT.

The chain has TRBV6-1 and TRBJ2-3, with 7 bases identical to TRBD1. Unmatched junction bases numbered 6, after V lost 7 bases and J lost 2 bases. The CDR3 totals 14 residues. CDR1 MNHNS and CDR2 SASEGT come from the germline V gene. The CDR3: CASIPGQNTDTQYF. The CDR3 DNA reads TGTGCCAGCATCCCGGGACAGAACACAGATACGCAGTATTTT.

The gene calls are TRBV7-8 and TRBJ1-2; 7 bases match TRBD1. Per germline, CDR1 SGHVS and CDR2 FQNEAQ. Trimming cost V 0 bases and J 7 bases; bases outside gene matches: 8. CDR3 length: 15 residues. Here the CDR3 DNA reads TGTGCCAGCAGCTTAGCGAGAGGGGGCGCAAGTGGCTACACCTTC. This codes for CASSLARGGASGYTF. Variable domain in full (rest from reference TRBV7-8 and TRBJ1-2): GAGVSQSPRYKVAKRGQDVALRCDPISGHVSLFWYQQALGQGPEFLTYFQNEAQLDKSGLPSDRFFAERPEGSVSTLKIQRTQQEDSAVYLCASSLARGGASGYTFGSGTRLTVV.

The CDR3 nucleotides read TGCAGCGGGCTCGAGACGAATTCACCCCTCCACTTT. Translation gives CSGLETNSPLHF. The V and J genes are TRBV20-1 and TRBJ1-6; D unclear. The CDR3 spans 12 residues. The V gene's germline CDR1 is DFQATT and CDR2 SNEGSKA (reference sequence).

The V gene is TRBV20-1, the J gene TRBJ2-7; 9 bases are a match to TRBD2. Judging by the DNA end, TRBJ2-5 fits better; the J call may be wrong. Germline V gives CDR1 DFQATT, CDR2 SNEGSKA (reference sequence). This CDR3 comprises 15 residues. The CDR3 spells CSARDGGRGVETQYF. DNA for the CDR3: TGCAGTGCTAGAGATGGCGGGAGGGGGGTAGAGACCCAGTACTTC.

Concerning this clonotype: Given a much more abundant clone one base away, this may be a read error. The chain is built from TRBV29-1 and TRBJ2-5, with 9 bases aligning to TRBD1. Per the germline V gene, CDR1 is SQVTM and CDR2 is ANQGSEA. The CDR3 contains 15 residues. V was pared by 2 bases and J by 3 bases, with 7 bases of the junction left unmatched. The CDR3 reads CSVEPNRGRKETQYF. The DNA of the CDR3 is TGCAGCGTTGAACCAAACAGGGGGCGGAAAGAGACCCAGTACTTC.

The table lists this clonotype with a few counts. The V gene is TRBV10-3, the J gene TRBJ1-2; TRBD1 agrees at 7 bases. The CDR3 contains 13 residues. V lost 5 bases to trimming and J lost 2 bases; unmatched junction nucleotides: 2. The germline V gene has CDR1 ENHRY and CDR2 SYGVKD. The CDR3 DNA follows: TGTGCCATCAGTAGGGACAGCAACTATGGCTACACCTTC. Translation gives CAISRDSNYGYTF.

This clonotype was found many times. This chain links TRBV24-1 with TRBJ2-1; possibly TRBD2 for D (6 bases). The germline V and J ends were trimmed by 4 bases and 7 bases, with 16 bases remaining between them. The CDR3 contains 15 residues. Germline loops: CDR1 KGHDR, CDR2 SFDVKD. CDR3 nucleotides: TGTGCCACCAGTGACGTGGCGGGACGGGTGAATGAGCAGTTCTTC. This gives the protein CATSDVAGRVNEQFF.

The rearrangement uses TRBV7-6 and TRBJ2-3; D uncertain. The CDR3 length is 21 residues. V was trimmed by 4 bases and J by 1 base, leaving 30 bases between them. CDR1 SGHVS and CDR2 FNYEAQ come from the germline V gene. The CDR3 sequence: CASSSLSTQPLTAKGTDTQYF. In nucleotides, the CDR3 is TGTGCCAGCAGCTCACTATCCACCCAACCACTCACAGCAAAGGGCACAGATACGCAGTATTTT.

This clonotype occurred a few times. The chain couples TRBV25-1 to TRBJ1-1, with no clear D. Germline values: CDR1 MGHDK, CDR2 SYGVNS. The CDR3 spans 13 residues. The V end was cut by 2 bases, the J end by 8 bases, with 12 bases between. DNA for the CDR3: TGTGCCAGCAGTGAAAGCGACCTGATGGAAGCTTTCTTT. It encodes CASSESDLMEAFF.

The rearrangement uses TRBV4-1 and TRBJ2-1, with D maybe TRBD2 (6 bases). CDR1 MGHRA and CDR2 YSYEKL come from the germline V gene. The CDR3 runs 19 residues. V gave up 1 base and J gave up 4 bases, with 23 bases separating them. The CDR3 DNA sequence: TGCGCCAGCAGCCAAGGGGAGGTGTGGGACCCCACTAAATACAATGAGCAGTTCTTC. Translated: CASSQGEVWDPTKYNEQFF.

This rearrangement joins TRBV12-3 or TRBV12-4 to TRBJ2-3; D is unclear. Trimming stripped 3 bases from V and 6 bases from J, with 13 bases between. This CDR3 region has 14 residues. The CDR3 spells CASSFSSRSDTQYF. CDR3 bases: TGTGCCAGCAGTTTCTCCTCTAGATCGGATACGCAGTATTTT.

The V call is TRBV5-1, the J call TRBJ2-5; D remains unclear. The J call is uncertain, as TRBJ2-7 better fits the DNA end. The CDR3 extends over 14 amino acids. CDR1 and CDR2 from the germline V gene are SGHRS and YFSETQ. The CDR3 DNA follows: TGCGCCAGCAGCTTGGACGCGGCCACCTACGAGCAGTACTTC. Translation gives CASSLDAATYEQYF.

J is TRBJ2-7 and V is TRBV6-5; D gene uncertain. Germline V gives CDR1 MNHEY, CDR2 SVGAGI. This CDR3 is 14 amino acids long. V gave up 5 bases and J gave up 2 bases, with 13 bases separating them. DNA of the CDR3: TGTGCCAGCAGTCCGGGCACTCCGGCCTACGAGCAGTACTTC. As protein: CASSPGTPAYEQYF.

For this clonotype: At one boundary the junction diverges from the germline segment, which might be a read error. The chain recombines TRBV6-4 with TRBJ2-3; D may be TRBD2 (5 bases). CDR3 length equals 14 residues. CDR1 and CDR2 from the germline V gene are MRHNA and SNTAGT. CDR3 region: CASSDSAGTETQYF. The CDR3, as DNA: TGTGCCAGCAGTGACTCGGCGGGCACAGAGACGCAGTATTTT.

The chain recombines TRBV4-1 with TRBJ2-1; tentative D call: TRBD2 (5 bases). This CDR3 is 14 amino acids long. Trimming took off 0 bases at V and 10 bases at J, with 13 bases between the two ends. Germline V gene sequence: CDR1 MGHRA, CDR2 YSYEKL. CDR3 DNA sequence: TGCGCCAGCAGCCAAGATCTTGTTGCGGGCGAGCAGTTCTTC. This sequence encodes CASSQDLVAGEQFF.

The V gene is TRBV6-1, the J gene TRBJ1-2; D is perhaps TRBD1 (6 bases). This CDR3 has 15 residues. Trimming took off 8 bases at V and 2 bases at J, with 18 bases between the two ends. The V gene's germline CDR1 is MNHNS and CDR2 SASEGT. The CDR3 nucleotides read TGTGCCAGCGGGTCCAGACAGGTGTTAAACTATGGCTACACCTTC. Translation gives CASGSRQVLNYGYTF.

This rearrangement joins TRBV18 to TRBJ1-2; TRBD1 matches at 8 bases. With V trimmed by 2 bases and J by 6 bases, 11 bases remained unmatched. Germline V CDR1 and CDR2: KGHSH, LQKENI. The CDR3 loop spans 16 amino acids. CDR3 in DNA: TGTGCCAGCTCACCAATCGCAGGGGGCGCCCGGGATGGCTACACCTTC. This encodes CASSPIAGGARDGYTF. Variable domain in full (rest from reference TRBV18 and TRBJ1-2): NAGVMQNPRHLVRRRGQEARLRCSPMKGHSHVYWYRQLPEEGLKFMVYLQKENIIDESGMPKERFSAEFPKEGPSILRIQQVVRGDSAAYFCASSPIAGGARDGYTFGSGTRLTVV.

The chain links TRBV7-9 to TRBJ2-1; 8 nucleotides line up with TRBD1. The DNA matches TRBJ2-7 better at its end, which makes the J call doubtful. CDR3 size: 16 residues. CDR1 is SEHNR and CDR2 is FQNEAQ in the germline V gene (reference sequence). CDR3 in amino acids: CASSFVGTGSYNEQYF. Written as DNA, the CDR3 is TGTGCCAGCAGCTTCGTAGGGACAGGCTCCTACAATGAGCAGTACTTC.

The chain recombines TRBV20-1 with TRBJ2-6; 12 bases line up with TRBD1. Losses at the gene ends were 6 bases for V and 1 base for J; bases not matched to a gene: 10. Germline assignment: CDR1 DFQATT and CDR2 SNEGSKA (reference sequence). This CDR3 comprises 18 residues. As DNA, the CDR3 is TGCAGTGCAAGGCTCGGGACAGGGGGCAAATCTGGGGCCAACGTCCTGACTTTC. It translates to CSARLGTGGKSGANVLTF.

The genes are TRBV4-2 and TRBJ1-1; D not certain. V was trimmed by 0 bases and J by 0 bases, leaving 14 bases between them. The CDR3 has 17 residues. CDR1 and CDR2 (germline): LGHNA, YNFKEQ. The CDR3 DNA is TGTGCCAGCAGCCAAGAGAAGGTTCGGAATATGAACACTGAAGCTTTCTTT. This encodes CASSQEKVRNMNTEAFF.